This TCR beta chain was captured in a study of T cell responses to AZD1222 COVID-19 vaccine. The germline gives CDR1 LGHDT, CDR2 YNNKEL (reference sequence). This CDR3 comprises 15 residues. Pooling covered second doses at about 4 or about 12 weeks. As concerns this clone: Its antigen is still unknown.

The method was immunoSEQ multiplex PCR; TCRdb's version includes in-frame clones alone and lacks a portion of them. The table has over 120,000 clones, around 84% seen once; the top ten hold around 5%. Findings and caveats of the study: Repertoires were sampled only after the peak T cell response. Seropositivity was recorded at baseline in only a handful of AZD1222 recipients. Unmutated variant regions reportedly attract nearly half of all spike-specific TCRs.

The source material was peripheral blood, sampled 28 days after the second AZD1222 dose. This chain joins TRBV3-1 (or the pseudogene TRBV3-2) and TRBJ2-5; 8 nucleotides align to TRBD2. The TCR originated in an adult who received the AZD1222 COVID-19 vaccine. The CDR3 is CGAGGENYDQETQYF. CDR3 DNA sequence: TGTGGTGCCGGGGGGGAGAATTATGATCAAGAGACCCAGTACTTC.